A single sample gave rise to the 9 T cell receptor beta chains below, sequenced in a study of human T cells and chemical hapten exposure. A single record per CDR3 protein comes from TCRdb applying MiXCR to the RACE reads. The sample includes tens of thousands of distinct CDR3 sequences, 9.4% of them seen just once. Time point here: pre-sensitization, week 0. Stated treatment: therapeutic diphenylcyclopropenone sensitization with weekly scalp DPC. This specimen was whole blood, taken in connection with sensitization to the hapten diphenylcyclopropenone (DPC). These receptors came from a woman aged 40 to 49 with alopecia areata. Some clones in this sample may be carry-over from other donors' samples.

This clonotype was counted at least ten times. The rearrangement links TRBV11-2 to TRBJ2-7; D is possibly TRBD2 (5 bases). The CDR3 extends over 16 amino acids. CDR1 is SGHAT, CDR2 FQNNGV, per germline. Trimming removed 0 bases from V and 2 bases from J, with 14 bases in between. The CDR3 loop reads CASSLDRLAITYEQYF. The CDR3 DNA sequence: TGTGCCAGCAGCTTAGATCGTCTAGCAATAACCTACGAGCAGTACTTC.

This chain links TRBV11-2 with TRBJ2-3; the match to TRBD2 covers 8 bases. V was pared by 0 bases and J by 2 bases, with 7 bases of the junction left unmatched. The CDR3 contains 17 residues. Germline loops: CDR1 SGHAT, CDR2 FQNNGV. Here the CDR3 reads CASSLDPGLVDTDTQYF. The CDR3 DNA sequence: TGTGCCAGCAGCTTAGATCCGGGACTAGTCGACACAGATACGCAGTATTTT.

This clonotype has a count of ten or more. The chain employs TRBV6-4 and TRBJ2-3, with 7 positions matching TRBD2. This CDR3 region has 14 residues. Looked up from germline, CDR1 is MRHNA and CDR2 is SNTAGT. With 5 bases clipped from V and 1 base from J, the junction kept 3 bases outside the gene matches. The CDR3 loop is CASSLSGGTDTQYF. In DNA, the CDR3 is TGTGCCAGCAGTCTAAGCGGGGGCACAGATACGCAGTATTTT.

This clonotype is classed as medium-sized. This sequence joins TRBV24-1 and TRBJ2-7; a weak D match, TRBD1 (6 bases). The CDR3 spans 15 residues. Trimming took off 5 bases at V and 0 bases at J, with 13 bases between the two ends. CDR1 and CDR2 (germline): KGHDR, SFDVKD. The chain's CDR3 is CATSATPGHSYEQYF. CDR3 sequence (DNA): TGTGCCACCAGTGCAACTCCGGGACACTCCTACGAGCAGTACTTC.

The chain combines TRBV20-1 with TRBJ1-2; tentative D call: TRBD1 (6 bases). V shed 5 bases and J shed 6 bases, with 10 bases lying between them. The CDR3 covers 11 residues. The germline V gene has CDR1 DFQATT and CDR2 SNEGSKA (reference sequence). The CDR3 spells CSAQQGNGYTF. CDR3 DNA sequence: TGCAGTGCTCAACAGGGAAATGGCTACACCTTC.

This chain uses TRBV9 with TRBJ2-2; TRBD1 aligns across 9 bases. The ends lost 4 bases at V and 6 bases at J; junction bases unmatched: 7. From germline, CDR1 is SGDLS and CDR2 YYNGEE. The CDR3 sequence is 15 residues long. CDR3 coding DNA: TGTGCCAGCAGCCGGGGACAGGGAATGGCCGGGGAGCTGTTTTTT. This sequence encodes CASSRGQGMAGELFF.

The sample holds many counts of this clonotype. The chain recombines TRBV19 with TRBJ1-2; D might be TRBD1 (5 bases). The CDR3 spans 16 residues. Germline CDR1 and CDR2: LNHDA and SQIVND (reference sequence). Between the trimmed V and J ends, which lost 5 bases and 1 base, there was a span of 17 bases. The CDR3 region has the DNA TGTGCCAGTAGTCTCCGCTCGGGCAGGGTTAACTATGGCTACACCTTC. Amino acid sequence: CASSLRSGRVNYGYTF. Drawing the rest from reference TRBV19 and TRBJ1-2, the complete variable domain is DGGITQSPKYLFRKEGQNVTLSCEQNLNHDAMYWYRQDPGQGLRLIYYSQIVNDFQKGDIAEGYSVSREKKESFPLTVTSAQKNPTAFYLCASSLRSGRVNYGYTFGSGTRLTVV.

In its sample, this clonotype was seen many times. The chain couples TRBV7-9 to TRBJ1-2, with a tentative D call TRBD1 (5 bases). Trimming took off 5 bases at V and 2 bases at J, with 9 bases between the two ends. The germline gives CDR1 SEHNR, CDR2 FQNEAQ (reference sequence). CDR3 size: 13 residues. For the CDR3, the DNA is TGTGCCAGCAGCCCCCAGGGAAACTATGGCTACACCTTC. Protein sequence: CASSPQGNYGYTF.

V gene TRBV12-3 or TRBV12-4 combines with J gene TRBJ1-5; no clear D. The V end lost 1 base, the J end lost 0 bases, and 4 bases lay between the germline ends. This CDR3 comprises 14 residues. CDR3 DNA: TGTGCCAGCAGTTTAGAGCATAGCAATCAGCCCCAGCATTTT. Encoded protein: CASSLEHSNQPQHF.